This T cell receptor (beta chain) was recorded in a study of cytotoxic CD8 clonotypes in ibrutinib-treated CLL. About the research overall: Each sample contained, on average, about 250,000 productive templates and about 88,000 productive rearrangements. Study findings and constraints: Clonality rose at ibrutinib response, held steady in sustained remission, and fell toward baseline at progression.

Clones were read by immunoSEQ multiplex PCR, and TCRdb kept only the in-frame ones, dropping some. The data contain more than 200,000 clones, roughly 70% of them singletons. V was clipped by 5 bases and J by 5 bases, with 16 bases between them. The germline gives CDR1 LNHDA, CDR2 SQIVND (reference sequence). The CDR3 totals 14 residues. With regard to this clone: Its cognate antigen is unknown.

Sequenced material: PBMCs, taken after 24 months of ibrutinib treatment. The origin of this receptor is a human donor with chronic lymphocytic leukemia. The chain carries TRBV19 and TRBJ2-7, with TRBD2 as a possible D gene (5 bases). This CDR3 is CASSAPRARDEQYF. CDR3 in DNA: TGTGCCAGTAGTGCCCCACGGGCGCGGGACGAGCAGTACTTC. Full variable domain (outside the CDR3, taken from reference TRBV19 and TRBJ2-7): DGGITQSPKYLFRKEGQNVTLSCEQNLNHDAMYWYRQDPGQGLRLIYYSQIVNDFQKGDIAEGYSVSREKKESFPLTVTSAQKNPTAFYLCASSAPRARDEQYFGPGTRLTVT.